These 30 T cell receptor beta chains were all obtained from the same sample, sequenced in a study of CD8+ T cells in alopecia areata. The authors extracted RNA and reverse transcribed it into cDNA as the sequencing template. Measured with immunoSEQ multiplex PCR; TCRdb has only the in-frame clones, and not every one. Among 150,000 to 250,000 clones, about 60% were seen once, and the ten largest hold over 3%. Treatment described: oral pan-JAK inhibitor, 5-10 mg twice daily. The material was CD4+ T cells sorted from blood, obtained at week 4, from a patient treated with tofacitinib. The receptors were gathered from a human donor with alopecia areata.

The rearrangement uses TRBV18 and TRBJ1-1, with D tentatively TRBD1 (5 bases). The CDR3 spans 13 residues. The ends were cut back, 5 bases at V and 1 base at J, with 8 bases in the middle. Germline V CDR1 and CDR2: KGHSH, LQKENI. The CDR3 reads CASSSGQNTEAFF. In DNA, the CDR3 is TGTGCCAGCTCATCAGGACAGAACACTGAAGCTTTCTTT.

The CDR3 DNA reads TGCGCCAGCAGACCTGGACCGATAGATACGCAGTATTTT. Amino acids: CASRPGPIDTQYF. The rearrangement joins TRBV5-1 to TRBJ2-3; no definite D call. CDR1 is SGHRS, CDR2 YFSETQ, per germline. The CDR3 consists of 13 residues. The ends were cut back, 5 bases at V and 5 bases at J, with 12 bases in the middle.

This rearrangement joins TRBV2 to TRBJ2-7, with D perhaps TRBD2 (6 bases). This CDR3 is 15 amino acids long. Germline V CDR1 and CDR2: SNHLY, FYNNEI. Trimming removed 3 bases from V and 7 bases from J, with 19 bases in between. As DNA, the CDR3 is TGTGCCAGCAGTGACGTTGGGGGGACTCACCGGGAGCAGTACTTC. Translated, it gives CASSDVGGTHREQYF. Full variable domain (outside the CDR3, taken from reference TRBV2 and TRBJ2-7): EPEVTQTPSHQVTQMGQEVILRCVPISNHLYFYWYRQILGQKVEFLVSFYNNEISEKSEIFDDQFSVERPDGSNFTLKIRSTKLEDSAMYFCASSDVGGTHREQYFGPGTRLTVT.

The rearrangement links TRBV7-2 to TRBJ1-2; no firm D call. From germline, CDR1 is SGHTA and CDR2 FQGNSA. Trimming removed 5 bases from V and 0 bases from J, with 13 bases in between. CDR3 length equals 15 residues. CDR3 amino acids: CASSGRRGANYGYTF. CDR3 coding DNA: TGTGCCAGCAGCGGTCGACGGGGAGCTAACTATGGCTACACCTTC.

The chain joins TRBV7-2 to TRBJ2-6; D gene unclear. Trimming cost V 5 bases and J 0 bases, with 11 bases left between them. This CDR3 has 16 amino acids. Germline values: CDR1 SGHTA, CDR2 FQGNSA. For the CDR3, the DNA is TGTGCCAGCAGCCCGTTCTCTGACTCTGGGGCCAACGTCCTGACTTTC. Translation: CASSPFSDSGANVLTF.

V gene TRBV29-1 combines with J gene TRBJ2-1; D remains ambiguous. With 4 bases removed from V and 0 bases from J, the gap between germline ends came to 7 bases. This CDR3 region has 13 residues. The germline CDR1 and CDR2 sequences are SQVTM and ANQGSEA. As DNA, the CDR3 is TGCAGCGTTGTCCCGAGCTCCTACAATGAGCAGTTCTTC. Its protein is CSVVPSSYNEQFF.

CDR3 DNA sequence: TGTGCCAGCAGCTTAGGTCCGAACACTGAAGCTTTCTTT. This sequence encodes CASSLGPNTEAFF. This chain joins TRBV13 and TRBJ1-1; D gene ambiguous. Trimming left V 0 bases short and J 1 base short, with 3 bases between. Germline V CDR1 and CDR2: PRHDT, FYEKMQ (reference sequence). CDR3 length equals 13 residues. Variable domain in full (rest from reference TRBV13 and TRBJ1-1): AAGVIQSPRHLIKEKRETATLKCYPIPRHDTVYWYQQGPGQDPQFLISFYEKMQSDKGSIPDRFSAQQFSDYHSELNMSSLELGDSALYFCASSLGPNTEAFFGQGTRLTVV.

The CDR3, as DNA: TGTGCCTGGACCAGGATAAGCACAGATACGCAGTATTTT. This translates into CAWTRISTDTQYF. The rearrangement links TRBV30 to TRBJ2-3; D unclear. This CDR3 has 13 amino acids. Trimming cost V 4 bases and J 0 bases, with 8 bases left between them. CDR1 and CDR2 (germline): GTSNPN, SVGIG (reference sequence).

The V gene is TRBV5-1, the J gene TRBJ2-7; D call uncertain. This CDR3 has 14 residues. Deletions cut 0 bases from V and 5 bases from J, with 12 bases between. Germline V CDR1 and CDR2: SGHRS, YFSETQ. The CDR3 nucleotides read TGCGCCAGCAGCTTGGGCGGCAGAAGCGACGAGCAGTACTTC. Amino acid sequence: CASSLGGRSDEQYF.

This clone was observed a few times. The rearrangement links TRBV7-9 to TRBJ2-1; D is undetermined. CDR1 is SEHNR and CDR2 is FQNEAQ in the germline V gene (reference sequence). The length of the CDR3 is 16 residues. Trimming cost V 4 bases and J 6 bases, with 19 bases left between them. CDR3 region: CASSSRSPEVSNEQFF. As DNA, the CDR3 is TGTGCCAGCAGCTCCAGGTCGCCAGAGGTTAGCAATGAGCAGTTCTTC.

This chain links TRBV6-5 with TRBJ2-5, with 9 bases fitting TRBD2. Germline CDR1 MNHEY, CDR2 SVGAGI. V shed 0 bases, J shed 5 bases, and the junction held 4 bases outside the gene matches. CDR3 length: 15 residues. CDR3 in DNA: TGTGCCAGCAGTTACTCTGCTAGCGGGGAGGAGACCCAGTACTTC. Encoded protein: CASSYSASGEETQYF.

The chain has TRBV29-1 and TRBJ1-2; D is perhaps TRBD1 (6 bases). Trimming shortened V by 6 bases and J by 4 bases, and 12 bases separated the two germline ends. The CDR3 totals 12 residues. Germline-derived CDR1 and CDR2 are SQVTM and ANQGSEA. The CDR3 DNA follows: TGCAGCGTCTACAGGGTTAGCTATGGCTACACCTTC. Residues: CSVYRVSYGYTF. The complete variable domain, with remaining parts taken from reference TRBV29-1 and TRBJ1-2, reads SAVISQKPSRDICQRGTSLTIQCQVDSQVTMMFWYRQQPGQSLTLIATANQGSEATYESGFVIDKFPISRPNLTFSTLTVSNMSPEDSSIYLCSVYRVSYGYTFGSGTRLTVV.

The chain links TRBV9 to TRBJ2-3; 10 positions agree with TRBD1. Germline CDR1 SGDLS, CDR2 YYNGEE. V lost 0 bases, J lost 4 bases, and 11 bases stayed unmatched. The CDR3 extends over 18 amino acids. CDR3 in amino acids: CASSVGTVTGGKSDTQYF. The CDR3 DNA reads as TGTGCCAGCAGCGTAGGTACGGTGACAGGGGGCAAGTCAGATACGCAGTATTTT.

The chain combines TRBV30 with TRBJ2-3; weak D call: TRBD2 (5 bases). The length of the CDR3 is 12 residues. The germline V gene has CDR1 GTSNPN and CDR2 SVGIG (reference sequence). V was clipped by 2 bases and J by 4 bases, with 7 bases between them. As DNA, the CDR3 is TGTGCCTGGAGTACCGGGGCAGATACGCAGTATTTT. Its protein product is CAWSTGADTQYF.

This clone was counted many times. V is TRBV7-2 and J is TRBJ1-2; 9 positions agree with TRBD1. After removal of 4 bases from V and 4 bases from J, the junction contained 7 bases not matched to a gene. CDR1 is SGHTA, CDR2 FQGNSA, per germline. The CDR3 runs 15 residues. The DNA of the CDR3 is TGTGCCAGCAGCTCGAACAGGGGGCAGGGCTATGGCTACACCTTC. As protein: CASSSNRGQGYGYTF.

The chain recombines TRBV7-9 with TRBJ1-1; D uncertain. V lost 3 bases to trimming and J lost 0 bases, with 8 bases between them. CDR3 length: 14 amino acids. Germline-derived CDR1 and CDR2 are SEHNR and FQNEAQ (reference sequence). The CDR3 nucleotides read TGTGCCAGCAGCTTTGGACCTCTGAACACTGAAGCTTTCTTT. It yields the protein CASSFGPLNTEAFF.

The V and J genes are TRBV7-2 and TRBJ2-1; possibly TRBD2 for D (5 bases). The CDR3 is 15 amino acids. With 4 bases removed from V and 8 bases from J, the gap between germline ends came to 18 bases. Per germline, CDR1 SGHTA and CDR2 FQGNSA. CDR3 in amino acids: CASSSSLLLRDEQFF. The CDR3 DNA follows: TGTGCCAGCAGCTCTAGCCTGCTACTGAGGGATGAGCAGTTCTTC.

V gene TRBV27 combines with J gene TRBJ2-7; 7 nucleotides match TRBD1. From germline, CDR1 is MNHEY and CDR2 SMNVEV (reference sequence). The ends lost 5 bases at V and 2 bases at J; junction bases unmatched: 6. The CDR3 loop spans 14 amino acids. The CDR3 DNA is TGTGCCAGCAGTATAACCGACAGGGCCTACGAGCAGTACTTC. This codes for CASSITDRAYEQYF.

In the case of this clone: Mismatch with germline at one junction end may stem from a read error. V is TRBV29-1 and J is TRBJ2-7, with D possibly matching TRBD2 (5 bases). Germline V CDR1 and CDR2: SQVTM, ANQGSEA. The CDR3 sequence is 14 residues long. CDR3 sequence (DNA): TGCAGCGTTGGTCAGAGGGAGAGCTCCTATGAGCAGTACTTC. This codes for CSVGQRESSYEQYF.

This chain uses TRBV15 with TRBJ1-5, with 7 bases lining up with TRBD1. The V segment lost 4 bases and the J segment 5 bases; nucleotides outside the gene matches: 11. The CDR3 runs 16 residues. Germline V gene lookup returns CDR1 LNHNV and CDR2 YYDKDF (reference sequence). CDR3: CATSKLKDRRDQPQHF. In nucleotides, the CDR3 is TGTGCCACCAGCAAGTTAAAGGACAGGCGAGATCAGCCCCAGCATTTT.

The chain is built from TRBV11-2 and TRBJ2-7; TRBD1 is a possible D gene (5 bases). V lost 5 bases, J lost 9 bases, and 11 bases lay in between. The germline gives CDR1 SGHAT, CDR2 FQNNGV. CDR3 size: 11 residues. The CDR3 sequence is CASSGAAVQYF. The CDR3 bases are TGTGCCAGCAGCGGGGCAGCAGTGCAGTACTTC.

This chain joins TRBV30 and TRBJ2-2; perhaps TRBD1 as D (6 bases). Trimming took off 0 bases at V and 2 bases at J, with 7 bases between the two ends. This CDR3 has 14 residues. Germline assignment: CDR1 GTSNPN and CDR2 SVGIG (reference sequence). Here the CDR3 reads CAWSVQGNTGELFF. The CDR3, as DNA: TGTGCCTGGAGTGTACAGGGAAACACCGGGGAGCTGTTTTTT. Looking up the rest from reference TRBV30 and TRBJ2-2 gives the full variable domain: SQTIHQWPATLVQPVGSPLSLECTVEGTSNPNLYWYRQAAGRGLQLLFYSVGIGQISSEVPQNLSASRPQDRQFILSSKKLLLSDSGFYLCAWSVQGNTGELFFGEGSRLTVL.

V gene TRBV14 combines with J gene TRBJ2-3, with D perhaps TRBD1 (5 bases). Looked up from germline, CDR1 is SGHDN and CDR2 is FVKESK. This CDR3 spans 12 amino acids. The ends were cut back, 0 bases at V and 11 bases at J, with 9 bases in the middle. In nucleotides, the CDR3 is TGTGCCAGCAGCCAAGATGGGGCGGTGCAGTATTTT. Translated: CASSQDGAVQYF.

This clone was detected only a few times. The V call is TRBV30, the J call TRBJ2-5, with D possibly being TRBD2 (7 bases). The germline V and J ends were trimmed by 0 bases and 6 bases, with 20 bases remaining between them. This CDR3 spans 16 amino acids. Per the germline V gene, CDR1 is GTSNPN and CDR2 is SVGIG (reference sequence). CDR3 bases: TGTGCCTGGAGTGTACGGCTGGGGGGGGCCGGGAAGACCCAGTACTTC. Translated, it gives CAWSVRLGGAGKTQYF.

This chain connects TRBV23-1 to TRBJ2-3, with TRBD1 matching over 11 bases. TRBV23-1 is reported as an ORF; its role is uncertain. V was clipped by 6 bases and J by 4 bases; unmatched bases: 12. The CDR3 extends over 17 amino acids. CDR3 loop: CASSFIRDRGWSDTQYF. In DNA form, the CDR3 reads TGCGCCAGCAGCTTCATCCGGGACAGGGGGTGGTCAGATACGCAGTATTTT.

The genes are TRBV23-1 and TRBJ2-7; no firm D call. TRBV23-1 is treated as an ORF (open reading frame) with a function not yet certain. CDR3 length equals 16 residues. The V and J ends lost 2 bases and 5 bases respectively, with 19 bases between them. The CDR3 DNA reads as TGCGCCAGCAGTCAACCCCGGCCGGACCCCCCTCACGAGCAGTACTTC. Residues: CASSQPRPDPPHEQYF.

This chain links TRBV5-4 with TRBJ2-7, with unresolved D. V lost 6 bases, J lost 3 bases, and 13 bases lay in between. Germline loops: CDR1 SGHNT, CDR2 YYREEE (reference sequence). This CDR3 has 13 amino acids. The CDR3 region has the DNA TGTGCCAGCAACCCCGGGTGGGGCTACGAGCAGTACTTC. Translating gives CASNPGWGYEQYF. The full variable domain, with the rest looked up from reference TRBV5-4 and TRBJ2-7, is ETGVTQSPTHLIKTRGQQVTLRCSSQSGHNTVSWYQQALGQGPQFIFQYYREEENGRGNFPPRFSGLQFPNYSSELNVNALELDDSALYLCASNPGWGYEQYFGPGTRLTVT.

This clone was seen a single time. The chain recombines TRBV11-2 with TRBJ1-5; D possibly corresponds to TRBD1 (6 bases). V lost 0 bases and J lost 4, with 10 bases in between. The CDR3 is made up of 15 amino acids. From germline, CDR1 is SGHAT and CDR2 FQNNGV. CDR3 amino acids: CASSLDRGRNQPQHF. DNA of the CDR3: TGTGCCAGCAGCTTAGACAGGGGACGAAATCAGCCCCAGCATTTT. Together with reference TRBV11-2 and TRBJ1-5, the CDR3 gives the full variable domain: EAGVAQSPRYKIIEKRQSVAFWCNPISGHATLYWYQQILGQGPKLLIQFQNNGVVDDSQLPKDRFSAERLKGVDSTLKIQPAKLEDSAVYLCASSLDRGRNQPQHFGDGTRLSIL.

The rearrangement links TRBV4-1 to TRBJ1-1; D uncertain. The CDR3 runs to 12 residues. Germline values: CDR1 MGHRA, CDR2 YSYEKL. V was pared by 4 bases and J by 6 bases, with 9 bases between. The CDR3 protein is CASSRAVSEAFF. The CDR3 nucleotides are TGCGCCAGCAGCCGGGCCGTTTCTGAAGCTTTCTTT.

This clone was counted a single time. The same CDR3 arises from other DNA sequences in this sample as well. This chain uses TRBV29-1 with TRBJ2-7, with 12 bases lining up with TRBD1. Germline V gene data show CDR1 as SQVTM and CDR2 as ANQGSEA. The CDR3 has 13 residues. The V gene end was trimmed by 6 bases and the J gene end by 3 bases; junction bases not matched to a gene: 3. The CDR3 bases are TGCAGCGTCGGGACAGGGGGCTTCTACGAGCAGTACTTC. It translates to CSVGTGGFYEQYF.